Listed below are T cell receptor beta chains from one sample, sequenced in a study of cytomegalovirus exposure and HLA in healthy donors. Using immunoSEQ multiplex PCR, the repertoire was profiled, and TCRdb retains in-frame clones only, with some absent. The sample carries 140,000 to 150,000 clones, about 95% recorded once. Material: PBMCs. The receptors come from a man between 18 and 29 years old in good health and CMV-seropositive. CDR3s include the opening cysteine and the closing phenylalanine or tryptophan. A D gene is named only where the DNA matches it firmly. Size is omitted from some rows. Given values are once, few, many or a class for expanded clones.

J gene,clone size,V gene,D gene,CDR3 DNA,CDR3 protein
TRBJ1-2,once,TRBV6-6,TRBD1,TGTGCCAGCAGTGAGGGGGCGCCGGCTAACTATGGCTACACCTTC,CASSEGAPANYGYTF
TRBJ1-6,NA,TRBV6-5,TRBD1,TGTGCCAGCAGTCCGACCGGGACAGGGGGATCACCCCTCCACTTT,CASSPTGTGGSPLHF
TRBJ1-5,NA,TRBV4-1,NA,TGCGCCAGCAGCCTCACAGGGACGATGCAGCCCCAGCATTTT,CASSLTGTMQPQHF
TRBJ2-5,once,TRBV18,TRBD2,TGTGCCAGCTCACCAGTTACGACTAGCGGGGCACGATCAAGGGAGACCCAGTACTTC,CASSPVTTSGARSRETQYF
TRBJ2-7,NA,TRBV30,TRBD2,TGTGCCTGGAGTGCCCCTCCGACTAGCGGGAAGTGCGAGCAGTACTTC,CAWSAPPTSGKCEQYF
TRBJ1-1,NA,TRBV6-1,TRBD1,TGTGCCAGCAGTGAAGCGATAGGGGGCGTTAATCCTGAAGCTTTCTTT,CASSEAIGGVNPEAFF
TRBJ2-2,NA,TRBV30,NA,TGTGCCTGGAGTGGAGCGTACACCGGGGAGCTGTTTTTT,CAWSGAYTGELFF
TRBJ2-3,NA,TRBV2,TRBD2,TGTGCCAGCCCCCATCGGCGGGAGGGGGTAGATACGCAGTATTTT,CASPHRREGVDTQYF
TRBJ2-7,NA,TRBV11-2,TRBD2,TGTGCCAGCAGCCCGCTGGGCGGGAGGTCCTACGAGCAGTACTTC,CASSPLGGRSYEQYF
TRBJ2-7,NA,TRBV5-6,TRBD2,TGTGCCAGCAGCTTGGGGCGGGGAGGGTACGAGCAGTACTTC,CASSLGRGGYEQYF
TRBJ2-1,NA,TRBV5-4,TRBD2,TGTGCCAGCAGTCTGACTAGCCAGGCCTACAATGAGCAGTTCTTC,CASSLTSQAYNEQFF
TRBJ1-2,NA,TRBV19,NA,TGTGCCAGTAGTGCGCTACCGGGACAATATGGCTACACCTTC,CASSALPGQYGYTF
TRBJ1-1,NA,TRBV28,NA,TGTGCCAGCCAAGGAGGATGGAACACTGAAGCTTTCTTT,CASQGGWNTEAFF
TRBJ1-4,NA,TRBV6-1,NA,TGTGCCAGCAGTGAACGGGAAAAACTGTTTTTT,CASSEREKLFF
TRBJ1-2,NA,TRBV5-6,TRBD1,TGTGCCAGCAGCTTACAGGACAGGAACCGGGCTAACTATGGCTACACCTTC,CASSLQDRNRANYGYTF
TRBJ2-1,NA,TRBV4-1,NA,TGCGCCAGCAGCCAAGAAGGGCTAGCGCCCAAGAATGAGCAGTTCTTC,CASSQEGLAPKNEQFF
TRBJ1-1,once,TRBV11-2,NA,TGTGCCAGCAGCCAAGGCGGGACTGAAGCTTTCTTT,CASSQGGTEAFF
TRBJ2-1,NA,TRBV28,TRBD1,TGTGCCAGCAGTCTAGGGACAGGGCTGGGCAATGAGCAGTTCTTC,CASSLGTGLGNEQFF
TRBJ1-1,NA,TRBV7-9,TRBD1,TGTGCCAGCAGCCAAGATGACAGGGTTGACACTGAAGCTTTCTTT,CASSQDDRVDTEAFF
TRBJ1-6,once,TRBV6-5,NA,TGTGCCAGCAGTTCCCGGGGGTATAATTCACCCCTCCACTTT,CASSSRGYNSPLHF
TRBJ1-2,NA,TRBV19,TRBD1,TGTGCCAGTAGCAGAGACAGGGACTATGGCTACACCTTC,CASSRDRDYGYTF
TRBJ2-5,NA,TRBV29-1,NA,TGCAGCGTCGAGGCGTACCAGACCCAGTACTTC,CSVEAYQTQYF
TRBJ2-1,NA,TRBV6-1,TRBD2,TGTGCCAGCAGTGAAGTAGGCGGGGGGTACAATGAGCAGTTCTTC,CASSEVGGGYNEQFF
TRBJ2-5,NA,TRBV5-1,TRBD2,TGCGCCAGCAGCTTGGGGACTAGCGGGAGAAAAAGAGGCCAAGAGACCCAGTACTTC,CASSLGTSGRKRGQETQYF
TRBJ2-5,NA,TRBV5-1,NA,TGCGCCAGCAGCCTTAGACCGACATTCCAAGAGACCCAGTACTTC,CASSLRPTFQETQYF
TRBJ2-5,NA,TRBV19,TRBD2,TGTGCCAGTAGTTTCGGACTAGACCAAGAGACCCAGTACTTC,CASSFGLDQETQYF